Sequencing of this TCR beta chain was carried out in a study of blood T cell repertoires in COVID-19. For the study at large: T cells, B-cell-depleted T cells, or PBMCs provided the cDNA or gDNA that served as material.

Measured with immunoSEQ multiplex PCR; TCRdb has only the in-frame clones, and not every one. Among fewer than 20,000 clones listed, around four fifths were seen once. This TCR was sampled from a man between 65 and 85 years old with active or convalescent COVID-19. Sequences were obtained from peripheral blood.

For the CDR3, the DNA is TGTGCCAGCAGCCGGACAGGGGGAAGCACTGAAGCTTTCTTT. Protein: CASSRTGGSTEAFF. This chain links TRBV5-6 with TRBJ1-1, with 10 bases identical to TRBD1. CDR1 is SGHDT and CDR2 is YYEEEE in the germline V gene. The CDR3 has 14 amino acids. J was trimmed by 4 bases and V by 4 bases; bases with no gene match: 4.